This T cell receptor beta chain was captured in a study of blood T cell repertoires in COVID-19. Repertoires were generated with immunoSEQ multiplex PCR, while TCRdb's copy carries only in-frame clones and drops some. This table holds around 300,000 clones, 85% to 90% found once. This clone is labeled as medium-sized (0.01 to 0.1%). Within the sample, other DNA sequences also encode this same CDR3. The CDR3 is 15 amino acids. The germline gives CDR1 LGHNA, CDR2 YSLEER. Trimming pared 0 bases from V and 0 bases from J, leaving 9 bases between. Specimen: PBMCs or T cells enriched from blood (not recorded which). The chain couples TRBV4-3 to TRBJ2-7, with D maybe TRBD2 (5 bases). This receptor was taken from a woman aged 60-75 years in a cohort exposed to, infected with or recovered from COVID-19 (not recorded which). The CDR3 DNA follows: TGCGCCAGCAGCCAAGATCCCACTAGCTCCTACGAGCAGTACTTC. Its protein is CASSQDPTSSYEQYF.